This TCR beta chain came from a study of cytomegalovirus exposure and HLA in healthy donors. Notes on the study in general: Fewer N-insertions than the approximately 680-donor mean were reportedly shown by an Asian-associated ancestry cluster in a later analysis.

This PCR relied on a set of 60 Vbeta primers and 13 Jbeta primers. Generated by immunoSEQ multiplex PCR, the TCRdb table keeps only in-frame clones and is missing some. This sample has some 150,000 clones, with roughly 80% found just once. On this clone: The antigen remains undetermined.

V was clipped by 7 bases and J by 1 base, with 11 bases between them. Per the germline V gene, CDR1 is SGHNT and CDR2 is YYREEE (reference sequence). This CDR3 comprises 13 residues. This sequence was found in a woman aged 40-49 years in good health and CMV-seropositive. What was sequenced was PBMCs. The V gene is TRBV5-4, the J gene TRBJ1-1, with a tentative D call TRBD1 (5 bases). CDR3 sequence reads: CASGIGGNTEAFF. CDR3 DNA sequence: TGTGCCAGCGGGATCGGGGGGAACACTGAAGCTTTCTTT.